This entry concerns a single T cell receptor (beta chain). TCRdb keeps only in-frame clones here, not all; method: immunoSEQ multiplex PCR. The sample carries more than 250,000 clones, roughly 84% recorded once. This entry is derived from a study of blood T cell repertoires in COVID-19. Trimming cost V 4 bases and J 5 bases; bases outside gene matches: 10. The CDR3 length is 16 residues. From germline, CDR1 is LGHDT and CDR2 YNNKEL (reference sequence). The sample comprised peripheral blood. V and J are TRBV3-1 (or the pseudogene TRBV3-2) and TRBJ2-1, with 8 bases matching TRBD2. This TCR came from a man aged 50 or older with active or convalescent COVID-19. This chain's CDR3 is CASSRFLAGTNNEQFF. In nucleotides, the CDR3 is TGTGCCAGCAGCCGATTTCTAGCGGGTACAAACAATGAGCAGTTCTTC.